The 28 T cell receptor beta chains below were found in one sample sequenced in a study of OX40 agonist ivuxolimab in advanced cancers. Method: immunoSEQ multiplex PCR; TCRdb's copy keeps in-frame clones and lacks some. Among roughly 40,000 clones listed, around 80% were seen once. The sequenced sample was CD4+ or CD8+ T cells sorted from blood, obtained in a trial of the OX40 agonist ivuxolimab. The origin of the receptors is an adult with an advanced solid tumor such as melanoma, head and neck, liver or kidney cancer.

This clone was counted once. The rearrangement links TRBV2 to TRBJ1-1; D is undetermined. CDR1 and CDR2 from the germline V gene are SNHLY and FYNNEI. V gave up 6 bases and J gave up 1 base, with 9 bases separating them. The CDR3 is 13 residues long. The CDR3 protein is CASSRTANTEAFF. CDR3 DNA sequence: TGTGCCAGCAGCCGTACAGCGAACACTGAAGCTTTCTTT.

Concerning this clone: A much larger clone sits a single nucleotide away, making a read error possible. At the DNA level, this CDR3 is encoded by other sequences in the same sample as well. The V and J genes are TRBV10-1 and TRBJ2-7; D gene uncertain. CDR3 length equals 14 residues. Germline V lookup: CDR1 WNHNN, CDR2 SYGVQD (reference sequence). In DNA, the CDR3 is TGCGCCAGCAGTGCCCATACAAGCTCCTATGAGCAGTACTTC. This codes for CASSAHTSSYEQYF.

The CDR3 nucleotides read TGTGCCAGCAGTGTCGGGACAGGGGGTAACTATGGCTACACCTTC. Translating gives CASSVGTGGNYGYTF. This sequence joins TRBV28 and TRBJ1-2; 11 bases fit TRBD1. Germline values: CDR1 MDHEN, CDR2 SYDVKM. CDR3 length: 15 residues. V was clipped by 5 bases and J by 1 base; unmatched bases: 3.

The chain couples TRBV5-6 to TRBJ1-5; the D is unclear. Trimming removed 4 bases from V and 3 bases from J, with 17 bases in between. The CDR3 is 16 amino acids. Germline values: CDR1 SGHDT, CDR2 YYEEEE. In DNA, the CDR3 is TGTGCCAGCAGCCTAACCCGGGCCGTAAACAATCAGCCCCAGCATTTT. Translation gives CASSLTRAVNNQPQHF.

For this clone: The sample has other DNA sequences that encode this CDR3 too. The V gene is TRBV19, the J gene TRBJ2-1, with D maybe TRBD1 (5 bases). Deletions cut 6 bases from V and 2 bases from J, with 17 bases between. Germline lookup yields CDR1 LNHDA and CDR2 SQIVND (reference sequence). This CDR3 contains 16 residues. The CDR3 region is CASSPRRTRPYNEQFF. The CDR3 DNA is TGTGCCAGTAGCCCACGAAGGACACGACCCTACAATGAGCAGTTCTTC.

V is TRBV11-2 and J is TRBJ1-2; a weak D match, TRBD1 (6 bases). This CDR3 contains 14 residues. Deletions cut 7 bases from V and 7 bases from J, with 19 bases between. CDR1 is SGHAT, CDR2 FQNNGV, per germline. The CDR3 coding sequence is TGTGCCAGCAACCCCACAGGGAATGGTGGTGGCTACACCTTC. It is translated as CASNPTGNGGGYTF.

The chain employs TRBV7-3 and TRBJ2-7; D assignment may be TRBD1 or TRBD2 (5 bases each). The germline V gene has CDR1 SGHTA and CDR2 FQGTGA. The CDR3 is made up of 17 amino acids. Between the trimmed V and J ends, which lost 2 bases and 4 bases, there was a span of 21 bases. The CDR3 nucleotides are TGTGCCAGCAGCTTATACCGGGGCCCCGGTGTAACTTACGAGCAGTACTTC. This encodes CASSLYRGPGVTYEQYF.

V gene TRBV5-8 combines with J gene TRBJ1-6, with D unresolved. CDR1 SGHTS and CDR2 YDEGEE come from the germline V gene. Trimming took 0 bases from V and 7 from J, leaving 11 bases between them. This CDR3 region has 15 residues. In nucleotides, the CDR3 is TGTGCCAGCAGCTTGGAGGGTAGTCGGAATTCACCCCTCCACTTT. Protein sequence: CASSLEGSRNSPLHF.

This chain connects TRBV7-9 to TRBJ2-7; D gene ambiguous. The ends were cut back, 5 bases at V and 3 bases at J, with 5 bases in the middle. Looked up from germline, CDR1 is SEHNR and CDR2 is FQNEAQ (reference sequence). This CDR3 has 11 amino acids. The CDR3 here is CASSPSYEQYF. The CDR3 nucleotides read TGTGCCAGCAGCCCCAGCTACGAGCAGTACTTC.

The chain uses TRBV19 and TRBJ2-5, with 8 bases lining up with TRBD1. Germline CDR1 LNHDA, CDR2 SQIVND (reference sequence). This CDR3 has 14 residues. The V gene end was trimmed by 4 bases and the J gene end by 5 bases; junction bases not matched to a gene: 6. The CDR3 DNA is TGTGCCAGTAGTACCGGACAGGGAATTGAGACCCAGTACTTC. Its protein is CASSTGQGIETQYF. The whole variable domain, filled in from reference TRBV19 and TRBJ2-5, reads DGGITQSPKYLFRKEGQNVTLSCEQNLNHDAMYWYRQDPGQGLRLIYYSQIVNDFQKGDIAEGYSVSREKKESFPLTVTSAQKNPTAFYLCASSTGQGIETQYFGPGTRLLVL.

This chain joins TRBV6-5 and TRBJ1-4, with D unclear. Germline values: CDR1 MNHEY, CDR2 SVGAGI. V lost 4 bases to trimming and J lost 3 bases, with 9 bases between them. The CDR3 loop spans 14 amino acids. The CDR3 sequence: CASSSAAANEKLFF. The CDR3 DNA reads TGTGCCAGCAGTTCCGCGGCAGCTAATGAAAAACTGTTTTTT.

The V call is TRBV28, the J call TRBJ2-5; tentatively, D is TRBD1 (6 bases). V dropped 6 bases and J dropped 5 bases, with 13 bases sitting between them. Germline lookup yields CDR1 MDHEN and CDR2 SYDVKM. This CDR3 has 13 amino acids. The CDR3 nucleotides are TGTGCCAGCAGAGAACAGGGTCGGGAGACCCAGTACTTC. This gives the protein CASREQGRETQYF.

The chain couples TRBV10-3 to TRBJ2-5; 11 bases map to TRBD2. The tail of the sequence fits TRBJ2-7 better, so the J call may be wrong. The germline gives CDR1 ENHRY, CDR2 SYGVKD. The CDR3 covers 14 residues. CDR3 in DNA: TGTGCCATCGGAGTAGCGGGAGGGCCGGGCGAGCAGTACTTC. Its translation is CAIGVAGGPGEQYF.

CDR3 protein: CASTLGQGRGPQHF. CDR3 nucleotides: TGTGCCAGCACCCTCGGACAGGGTCGAGGGCCCCAGCATTTT. The chain joins TRBV28 to TRBJ1-5; 8 positions match TRBD1. This CDR3 comprises 14 residues. Germline V CDR1 and CDR2: MDHEN, SYDVKM. V lost 7 bases, J lost 9 bases, and 11 bases stayed unmatched.

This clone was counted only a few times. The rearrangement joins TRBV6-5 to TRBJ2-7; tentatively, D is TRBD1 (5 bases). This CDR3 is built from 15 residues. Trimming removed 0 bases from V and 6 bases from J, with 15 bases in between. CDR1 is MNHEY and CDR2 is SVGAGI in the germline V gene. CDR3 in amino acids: CASSYSPATAAEQYF. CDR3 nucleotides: TGTGCCAGCAGTTACTCCCCTGCGACAGCCGCCGAGCAGTACTTC.

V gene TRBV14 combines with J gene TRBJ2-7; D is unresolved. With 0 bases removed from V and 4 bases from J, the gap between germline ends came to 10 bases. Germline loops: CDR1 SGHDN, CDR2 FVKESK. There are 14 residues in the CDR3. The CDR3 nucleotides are TGTGCCAGCAGCCAAGATCTAGAAGTTTACGAGCAGTACTTC. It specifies CASSQDLEVYEQYF.

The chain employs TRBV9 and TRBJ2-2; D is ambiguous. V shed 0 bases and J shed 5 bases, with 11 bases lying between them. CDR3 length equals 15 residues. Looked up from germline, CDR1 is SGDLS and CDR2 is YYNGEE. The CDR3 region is CASSVESASTGELFF. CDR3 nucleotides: TGTGCCAGCAGCGTAGAATCAGCCTCTACCGGGGAGCTGTTTTTT. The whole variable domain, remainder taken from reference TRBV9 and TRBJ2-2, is DSGVTQTPKHLITATGQRVTLRCSPRSGDLSVYWYQQSLDQGLQFLIQYYNGEERAKGNILERFSAQQFPDLHSELNLSSLELGDSALYFCASSVESASTGELFFGEGSRLTVL.

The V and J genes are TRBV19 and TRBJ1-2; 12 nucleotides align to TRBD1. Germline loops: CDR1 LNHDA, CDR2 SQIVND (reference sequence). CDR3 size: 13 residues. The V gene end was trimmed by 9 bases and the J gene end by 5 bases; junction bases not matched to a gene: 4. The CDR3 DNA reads TGTGCCAGAGGGACAGGGGGCCTTTATGGCTACACCTTC. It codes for CARGTGGLYGYTF.

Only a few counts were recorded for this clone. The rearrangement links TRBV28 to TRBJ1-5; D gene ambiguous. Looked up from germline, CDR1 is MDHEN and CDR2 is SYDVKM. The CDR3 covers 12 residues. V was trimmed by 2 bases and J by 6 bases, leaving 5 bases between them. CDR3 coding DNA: TGTGCCAGCAGTTTACGGATTCAGCCCCAGCATTTT. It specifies CASSLRIQPQHF.

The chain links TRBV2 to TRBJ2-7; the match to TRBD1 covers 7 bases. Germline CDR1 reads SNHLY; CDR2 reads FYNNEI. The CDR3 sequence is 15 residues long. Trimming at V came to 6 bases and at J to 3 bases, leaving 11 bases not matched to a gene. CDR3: CASSAYRGGGYEQYF. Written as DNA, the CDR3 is TGTGCCAGCAGCGCCTACAGGGGCGGTGGCTACGAGCAGTACTTC.

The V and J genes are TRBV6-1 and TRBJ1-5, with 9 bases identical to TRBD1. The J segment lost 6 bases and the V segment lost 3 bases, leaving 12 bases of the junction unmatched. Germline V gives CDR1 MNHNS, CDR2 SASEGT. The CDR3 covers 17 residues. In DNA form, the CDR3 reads TGTGCCAGCAGTGATACAGGGGGCAAAAAGGGTAGTCAGCCCCAGCATTTT. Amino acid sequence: CASSDTGGKKGSQPQHF.

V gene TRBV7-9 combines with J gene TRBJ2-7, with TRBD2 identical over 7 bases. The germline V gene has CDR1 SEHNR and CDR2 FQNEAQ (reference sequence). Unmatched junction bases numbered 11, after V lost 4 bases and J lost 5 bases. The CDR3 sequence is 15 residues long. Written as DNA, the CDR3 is TGTGCCAGCAGCTCCCGGGCGGGGGTTACAAACGAGCAGTACTTC. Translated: CASSSRAGVTNEQYF.

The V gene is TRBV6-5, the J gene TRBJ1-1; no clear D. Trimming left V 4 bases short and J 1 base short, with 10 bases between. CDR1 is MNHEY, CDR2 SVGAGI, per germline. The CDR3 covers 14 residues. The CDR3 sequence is CASSFATANTEAFF. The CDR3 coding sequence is TGTGCCAGCAGTTTCGCTACAGCGAACACTGAAGCTTTCTTT.

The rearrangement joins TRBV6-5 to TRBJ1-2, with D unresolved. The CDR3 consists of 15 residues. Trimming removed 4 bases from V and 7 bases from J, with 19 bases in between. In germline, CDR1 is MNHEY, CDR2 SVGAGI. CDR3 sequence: CASSSWTRGGGGYTF. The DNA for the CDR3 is TGTGCCAGCAGTTCCTGGACTCGAGGAGGTGGTGGCTACACCTTC.

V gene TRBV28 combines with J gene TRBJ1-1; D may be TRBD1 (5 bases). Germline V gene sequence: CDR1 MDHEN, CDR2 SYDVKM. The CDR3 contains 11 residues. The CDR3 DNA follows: TGTGCGGCCCAACGGGGGGTAGAAGCTTTCTTT. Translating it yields CAAQRGVEAFF.

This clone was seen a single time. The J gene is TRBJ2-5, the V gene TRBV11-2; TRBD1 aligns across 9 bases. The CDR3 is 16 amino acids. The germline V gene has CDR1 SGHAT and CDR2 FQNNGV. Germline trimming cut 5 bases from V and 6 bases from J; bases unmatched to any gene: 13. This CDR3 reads CASSRTGTGRLKTQYF. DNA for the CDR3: TGTGCCAGCAGCCGAACCGGGACAGGGAGATTAAAGACCCAGTACTTC.

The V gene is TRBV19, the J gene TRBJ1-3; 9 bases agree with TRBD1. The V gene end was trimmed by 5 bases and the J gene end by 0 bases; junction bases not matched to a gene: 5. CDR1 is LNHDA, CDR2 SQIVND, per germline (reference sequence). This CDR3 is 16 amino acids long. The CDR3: CASSLGQGSSGNTIYF. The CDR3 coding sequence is TGTGCCAGTAGTCTGGGACAGGGAAGCTCTGGAAACACCATATATTTT. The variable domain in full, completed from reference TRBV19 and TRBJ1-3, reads DGGITQSPKYLFRKEGQNVTLSCEQNLNHDAMYWYRQDPGQGLRLIYYSQIVNDFQKGDIAEGYSVSREKKESFPLTVTSAQKNPTAFYLCASSLGQGSSGNTIYFGEGSWLTVV.

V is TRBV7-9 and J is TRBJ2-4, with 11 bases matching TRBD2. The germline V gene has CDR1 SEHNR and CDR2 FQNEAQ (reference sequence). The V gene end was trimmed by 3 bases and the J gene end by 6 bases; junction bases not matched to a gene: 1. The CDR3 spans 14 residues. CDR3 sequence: CASSFTSGRNIQYF. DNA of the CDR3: TGTGCCAGCAGCTTCACTAGCGGGAGAAACATTCAGTACTTC.